One and the same sample provided the 5 T cell receptor beta chains below, sequenced in a study of T cell repertoires in cytomegalovirus infection. TCRdb itself ran the reads through MiXCR, one entry per CDR3 protein. Of 200,000 to 300,000 distinct CDR3 sequences detected, roughly 15% appear once; the ten largest clones hold around 8.7%. Sequenced: PBMCs. The receptor set was obtained from a human donor in good health (CMV status not recorded). Some clones in this sample may be carry-over from other donors' samples.

This sequence joins TRBV12-3 or TRBV12-4 and TRBJ1-5; 8 bases are a match to TRBD1. Trimming cost V 5 bases and J 5 bases; bases outside gene matches: 11. CDR3 length equals 16 residues. CDR3: CASSATLGQGDQPQHF. The CDR3 DNA follows: TGTGCCAGCAGTGCCACCCTAGGACAGGGCGATCAGCCCCAGCATTTT.

There are many counts of this clonotype. The rearrangement joins TRBV7-2 to TRBJ2-1, with 13 nucleotides matching TRBD2. In germline, CDR1 is SGHTA, CDR2 FQGNSA. The CDR3 sequence is 18 residues long. After removal of 4 bases from V and 2 bases from J, the junction contained 8 bases not matched to a gene. The DNA for the CDR3 is TGTGCCAGCAGCTCCCCAGGGGGACTAGCGGGACCCTACAATGAGCAGTTCTTC. Translating gives CASSSPGGLAGPYNEQFF.

This clonotype has a handful of counts. The rearrangement links TRBV29-1 to TRBJ2-1; possible D gene TRBD2, 8 bases. The CDR3 is 19 residues long. CDR1 is SQVTM and CDR2 is ANQGSEA in the germline V gene. Trimming removed 1 base at V and 3 bases at J, with 25 bases between. CDR3 DNA: TGCAGCGTTGAAGGAACGGCGGGGGGTGGACAGGTTCGCTACAATGAGCAGTTCTTC. Its protein is CSVEGTAGGGQVRYNEQFF.

This clonotype has only a few counts. The chain is built from TRBV9 and TRBJ2-1, with D possibly being TRBD2 (6 bases). Per germline, CDR1 SGDLS and CDR2 YYNGEE. Trimming took off 3 bases at V and 8 bases at J, with 12 bases between the two ends. This CDR3 region has 13 residues. The CDR3 is CASSAGGADEQFF. The CDR3, as DNA: TGTGCCAGCAGCGCCGGAGGGGCTGATGAGCAGTTCTTC.

In this sample, this clonotype turned up many times. The chain couples TRBV6-5 to TRBJ1-5, with D perhaps TRBD1 (5 bases). CDR3 length equals 16 residues. Germline values: CDR1 MNHEY, CDR2 SVGAGI. The V end lost 5 bases, the J end lost 5 bases, and 19 bases lay between the germline ends. CDR3 amino acids: CASSPRGRGRDQPQHF. The DNA of the CDR3 is TGTGCCAGCAGTCCCCGAGGGAGGGGTAGGGATCAGCCCCAGCATTTT.